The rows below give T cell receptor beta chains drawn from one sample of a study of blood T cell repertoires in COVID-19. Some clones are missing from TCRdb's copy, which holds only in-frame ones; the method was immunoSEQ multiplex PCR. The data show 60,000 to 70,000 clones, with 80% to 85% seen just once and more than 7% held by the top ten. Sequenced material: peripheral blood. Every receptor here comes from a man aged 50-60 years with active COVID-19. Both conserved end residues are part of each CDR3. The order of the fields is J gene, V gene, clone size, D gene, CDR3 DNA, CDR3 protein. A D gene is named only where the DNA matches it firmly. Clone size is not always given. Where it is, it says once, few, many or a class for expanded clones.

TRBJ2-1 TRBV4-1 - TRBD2 TGCGCCAGCAGCCAAGGAAGGACTAGCGGGAGTGACGCCTACAATGAGCAGTTCTTC CASSQGRTSGSDAYNEQFF
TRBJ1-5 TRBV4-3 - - TGCGCCAGCAGCCAAGCCCTTGGAGGCCGAGGTCAGCCCCAGCATTTT CASSQALGGRGQPQHF
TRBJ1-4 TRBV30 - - TGTGCCTGGAGTGTGGGCAGGGTCGTGACTAATGAAAAACTGTTTTTT CAWSVGRVVTNEKLFF
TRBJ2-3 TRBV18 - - TGTGCCAGCTCACCGGTGGCTAGCACAGATACGCAGTATTTT CASSPVASTDTQYF
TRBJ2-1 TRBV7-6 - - TGTGCCAGCAGCCCCCGCGGGGCGGGCGGCTCCTACAATGAGCAGTTCTTC CASSPRGAGGSYNEQFF
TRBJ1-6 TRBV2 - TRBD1 TGTGCCAGCAGGGCCTACAGGGGGCGGTCCTATAATTCACCCCTCCACTTT CASRAYRGRSYNSPLHF
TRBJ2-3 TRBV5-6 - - TGTGCCAGCAGCCCAGGAGGCTCTCTCACAGATACGCAGTATTTT CASSPGGSLTDTQYF
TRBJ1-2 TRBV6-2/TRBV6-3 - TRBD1 TGTGCCAGCAGTGACAGGGTCAACTATGGCTACACCTTC CASSDRVNYGYTF
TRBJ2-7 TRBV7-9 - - TGTGCCAGCAGCTTAGCCACCTACGAGCAGTACTTC CASSLATYEQYF
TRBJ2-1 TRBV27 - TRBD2 TGTGCCAGCAGTTCGGGGGGCTCCTACAATGAGCAGTTCTTC CASSSGGSYNEQFF
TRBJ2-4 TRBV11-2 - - TGTGCCAGCAGCTCCTACCCTCCTAGACAGGTAGCCAAAAACATTCAGTACTTC CASSSYPPRQVAKNIQYF
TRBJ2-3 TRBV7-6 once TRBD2 TGTGCCAGCAGCTTAGGATTTCTAGCGGGGGGGACTAGCACAGATACGCAGTATTTT CASSLGFLAGGTSTDTQYF
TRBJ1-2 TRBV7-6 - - TGTGCCAGCCGGGGGGCGGGTGGCTACACCTTC CASRGAGGYTF
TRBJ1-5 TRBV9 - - TGTGCCAGCAGCGTAGGTCTTCTACAGCCCCAGCATTTT CASSVGLLQPQHF
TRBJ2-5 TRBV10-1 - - TGCGCCAGCAGTTTATCCCTCGGAGAGACCCAGTACTTC CASSLSLGETQYF
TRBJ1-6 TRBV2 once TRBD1 TGTGCCAGCCCCCGGACAGGGGAGAATTCACCCCTCCACTTT CASPRTGENSPLHF
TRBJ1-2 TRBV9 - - TGTGCCAGCAGCCAAACAGGGAGTGGACATGGCTACACCTTC CASSQTGSGHGYTF
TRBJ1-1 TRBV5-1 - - TGCGCCAGCAGCTCGACCGGGACTAGACCTGAAGCTTTCTTT CASSSTGTRPEAFF
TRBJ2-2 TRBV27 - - TGTGCCAGCAGTTTCGTACGGGGGGAGCTGTTTTTT CASSFVRGELFF
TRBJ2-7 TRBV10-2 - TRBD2 TGCGCCACTAAGACCGGGACTAGCGGTTACGAGCAGTACTTC CATKTGTSGYEQYF
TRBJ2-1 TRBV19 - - TGTGCCAGTACTCCGAGGACTCTCTACAATGAGCAGTTCTTC CASTPRTLYNEQFF
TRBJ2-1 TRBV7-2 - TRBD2 TGTGCCAGCAGCTTTAGCGGGGTCTACAATGAGCAGTTCTTC CASSFSGVYNEQFF